This is a list of T cell receptor beta chains from one sample in a study of PD-1 blockade in mismatch repair-deficient tumors. Using immunoSEQ multiplex PCR, the repertoire was profiled, and TCRdb retains in-frame clones only, with some absent. Of over 75,000 clones listed, over 70% are singletons. This specimen consisted of peripheral blood, obtained 12 weeks after starting pembrolizumab. These receptor sequences come from an adult with mismatch repair-deficient cancer. The CDR3 runs from the conserved cysteine through the conserved F or W. D genes are given only for firm matches. Where a row states a size, it is once, few, many or the class of an expanded clone; other rows omit it.

clone_size,j_call,v_call,d_call,cdr3_nt,cdr3_aa
.,TRBJ2-2,TRBV10-1,TRBD1,TGCGCCAGCAGTGACACAGGGGGAACCGGGGAGCTGTTTTTT,CASSDTGGTGELFF
once,TRBJ1-1,TRBV29-1,.,TGCAGCGTTGGGGGATCCACTGAAGCTTTCTTT,CSVGGSTEAFF
.,TRBJ2-3,TRBV6-6,TRBD2,TGTGCCAGCAGAAGAGCGGGAGTTGAAGATACGCAGTATTTT,CASRRAGVEDTQYF
.,TRBJ1-2,TRBV2,.,TGTGCCAGCAGTGGGGCTCCAGAGTATGGCTACACCTTC,CASSGAPEYGYTF
.,TRBJ2-7,TRBV5-5,.,TGTGCCAGCAGCTTAGGACGGCCAAACCCTTACGAGCAGTACTTC,CASSLGRPNPYEQYF
.,TRBJ1-1,TRBV7-3,TRBD1,TGTGCCAGCGGAACTGGGACAGGAGGGCAGTACACTGAAGCTTTCTTT,CASGTGTGGQYTEAFF
.,TRBJ2-7,TRBV6-1,.,TGTGCCAGCAGCTTGGGAGGTCCCTACGAGCAGTACTTC,CASSLGGPYEQYF
.,TRBJ1-5,TRBV18,.,TGTGCCAGCTCACCGGACACAGGAAGCAATCAGCCCCAGCATTTT,CASSPDTGSNQPQHF
.,TRBJ1-2,TRBV5-1,.,TGCGCCAGCAGCTTGGTTGACAGTAACTATGGCTACACCTTC,CASSLVDSNYGYTF
few,TRBJ1-2,TRBV10-3,TRBD1,TGTGCCATCAGCCGGACAGGGGCTACAGGCTACACCTTC,CAISRTGATGYTF
few,TRBJ1-1,TRBV28,.,TGTGCCAGCAACAGACAGGATGCGGCTTTCTTT,CASNRQDAAFF
.,TRBJ2-2,TRBV5-6,TRBD2,TGTGCCAGCGCCGGGTTTGTGGGACTAGCGGTCACCGGGGAGCTGTTTTTT,CASAGFVGLAVTGELFF
.,TRBJ2-7,TRBV6-1,.,TGTGCCAGCAGTGAAATGACTACAGAGCAGTACTTC,CASSEMTTEQYF
.,TRBJ1-2,TRBV19,.,TGTGCCAGTAGTATACAGGGGAACTATGGCTACACCTTC,CASSIQGNYGYTF
.,TRBJ2-3,TRBV7-2,.,TGTGCCAGCAGCTTATCGCGGAGCACAGATACGCAGTATTTT,CASSLSRSTDTQYF
once,TRBJ1-2,TRBV7-2,TRBD1,TGTGCCAGCACCATAGACAGGGACTATGGCTACACCTTC,CASTIDRDYGYTF
.,TRBJ2-1,TRBV6-4,.,TGTGCCAGCAGCCCGGGACAAAGCTCCTACAATGAGCAGTTCTTC,CASSPGQSSYNEQFF
.,TRBJ2-7,TRBV6-6,.,TGTGCCAGCAGAAAGACAACCGCCTACGAGCAGTACTTC,CASRKTTAYEQYF
.,TRBJ2-5,TRBV6-1,.,TGTGCCAGCAGTGAATCTTGGGGATCCGAGACCCAGTACTTC,CASSESWGSETQYF
.,TRBJ2-1,TRBV29-1,.,TGCAGCGCATTGGACGGCTACAATGAGCAGTTCTTC,CSALDGYNEQFF
.,TRBJ1-2,TRBV29-1,.,TGCAGCGTGGACAATGGGGACTATGGCTACACCTTC,CSVDNGDYGYTF
.,TRBJ1-1,TRBV19,.,TGTGCCAGTAGACTAACAGGGTTGAACACTGAAGCTTTCTTT,CASRLTGLNTEAFF
.,TRBJ2-3,TRBV6-5,.,TGTGCCAGCAGTTACGGGGGTAGCACAGATACGCAGTATTTT,CASSYGGSTDTQYF
once,TRBJ2-3,TRBV7-2,TRBD2,TGTGCCAGCAGCTCAAGCGGGAGGATCGCAGATACGCAGTATTTT,CASSSSGRIADTQYF
.,TRBJ2-7,TRBV27,.,TGTGCCAGCAGTCACCAGTTAGGCGAGCAGTACTTC,CASSHQLGEQYF
.,TRBJ2-1,TRBV19,TRBD2,TGTGCCAGTAGTATCTCGGGCGGGAGGGCCGTCTACAATGAGCAGTTCTTC,CASSISGGRAVYNEQFF
.,TRBJ2-2,TRBV6-5,TRBD2,TGTGCCAGCAGCCTAAGCGGGAGGCACACCGGGGAGCTGTTTTTT,CASSLSGRHTGELFF
.,TRBJ1-2,TRBV4-2,TRBD1,TGTGCCAGCAGCCAAGAAGGGGACAGGGGAATCGGCTATGGCTACACCTTC,CASSQEGDRGIGYGYTF
.,TRBJ2-7,TRBV10-3,.,TGTGCCATCAGTGATCGGGGCAGGCCCTACGAGCAGTACTTC,CAISDRGRPYEQYF
once,TRBJ2-7,TRBV5-8,TRBD2,TGTGCCAGCAGCTTTAGGACTAGCGGGAGAGCCGCCTACGAGCAGTACTTC,CASSFRTSGRAAYEQYF
.,TRBJ1-2,TRBV15,.,TGTGCCACCAGAGCAGGGCAGGGACGAGGTGGCTACACCTTC,CATRAGQGRGGYTF
.,TRBJ1-3,TRBV11-2,.,TGTGCCAGCAGGAAGATCAGGGGTGCCTCTGGAAACACCATATATTTT,CASRKIRGASGNTIYF
.,TRBJ2-5,TRBV27,.,TGTGCCAGCAGTTGGGTCAGGGGTGGGTTTGAGTACTTC,CASSWVRGGFEYF
.,TRBJ2-7,TRBV4-2,TRBD2,TGTGCCAGCAGCCAAGGGACTAGCGGGAGAACCTACGAGCAGTACTTC,CASSQGTSGRTYEQYF
few,TRBJ1-2,TRBV14,.,TGTGCCAGCAGCCAAGATAGCTTTCAGGCAGAAATAAGGGGCGGCTACACCTTC,CASSQDSFQAEIRGGYTF
few,TRBJ2-7,TRBV6-1,TRBD2,TGTGCCAGCTGGCAAGCGGGAGGGCCTTACGAGCAGTACTTC,CASWQAGGPYEQYF
.,TRBJ2-1,TRBV10-3,TRBD2,TGTGCCATCAGTGGACCGGGGGGAAATGAGCAGTTCTTC,CAISGPGGNEQFF
.,TRBJ1-2,TRBV4-1,.,TGCGCCAGCAGCCAAGAGGGGCGGAACTATGGCTACACCTTC,CASSQEGRNYGYTF
.,TRBJ1-2,TRBV5-1,TRBD1,TGCGCCAGCAGCCCCCTGGTCGGGACAGCTAACTATGGCTACACCTTC,CASSPLVGTANYGYTF
.,TRBJ2-1,TRBV6-5,.,TGTGCCAGCAGTTATCCCGGGGCCAACAATGAGCAGTTCTTC,CASSYPGANNEQFF
.,TRBJ1-1,TRBV19,TRBD1,TGTGCCAGTAGGGGACAGCCTTACACTGAAGCTTTCTTT,CASRGQPYTEAFF